The 14 T cell receptor beta chains below come from one sample, sequenced in a study of beta chain features in type 1 diabetes. Study results and caveats: All four CD4+ subsets of Type 1 diabetes patients contained TCRB CDR3s that were moderately but significantly shorter.

cDNA synthesis used the whole RNA isolate, giving expressed TCRB sequences. This table comes from immunoSEQ multiplex PCR, and its TCRdb copy is limited to in-frame clones, with some not included. The repertoire includes under 20,000 clones, around 70% of them detected once, and around 0.76% sits in the top ten. For these receptors, no antigen is known. Sequenced input: stem cell memory CD4+ T cells from blood. The receptors here all came from a man aged 30-40 years with type 1 diabetes.

The chain couples TRBV7-6 to TRBJ1-6, with 7 bases identical to TRBD1. Losses at the gene ends were 5 bases for V and 9 bases for J; bases not matched to a gene: 7. Looked up from germline, CDR1 is SGHVS and CDR2 is FNYEAQ. The CDR3 extends over 14 amino acids. The CDR3 DNA is TGTGCCAGCAGCCCTGGGACAGTTTCTTCACCCCTCCACTTT. Residues: CASSPGTVSSPLHF.

V and J are TRBV6-6 and TRBJ1-5; D possibly corresponds to TRBD1 (6 bases). CDR3 length equals 14 residues. V gave up 11 bases and J gave up 4 bases, with 18 bases separating them. Germline lookup yields CDR1 MNHNY and CDR2 SVGAGI (reference sequence). The DNA for the CDR3 is TGTGCCGGCCGAACTCCAGGGGTAAATCAGCCCCAGCATTTT. It codes for CAGRTPGVNQPQHF.

The gene calls are TRBV7-8 and TRBJ1-5; 8 bases are shared with TRBD1. The germline V gene has CDR1 SGHVS and CDR2 FQNEAQ. J gave up 3 bases and V 3 bases, and 1 base lay outside the gene matches. The CDR3 is made up of 14 amino acids. CDR3 protein: CASSLTGDNQPQHF. The CDR3 coding sequence is TGTGCCAGCAGCTTGACAGGGGACAATCAGCCCCAGCATTTT.

The V and J genes are TRBV7-9 and TRBJ1-2; weak D call: TRBD1 (5 bases). V lost 2 bases and J lost 6, with 13 bases in between. CDR1 is SEHNR, CDR2 FQNEAQ, per germline (reference sequence). The CDR3 has 14 amino acids. CDR3 region: CASSLTGPRDGYTF. CDR3 in DNA: TGTGCCAGCAGCTTAACAGGCCCCAGAGATGGCTACACCTTC.

The CDR3: CASSYSPGFSYEQYF. In nucleotides, the CDR3 is TGTGCCAGCAGTTACTCTCCCGGTTTCTCCTACGAGCAGTACTTC. The chain recombines TRBV6-5 with TRBJ2-7, with D unresolved. Looked up from germline, CDR1 is MNHEY and CDR2 is SVGAGI. The CDR3 totals 15 residues. V was clipped by 0 bases and J by 0 bases, with 9 bases between them.

The chain recombines TRBV5-1 with TRBJ2-1; D is unclear. The V end was cut by 0 bases, the J end by 7 bases, with 11 bases between. The CDR3 is 14 amino acids. From germline, CDR1 is SGHRS and CDR2 YFSETQ. The CDR3 region is CASSLGSGSNEQFF. The CDR3 nucleotides are TGCGCCAGCAGCTTGGGATCCGGGTCGAATGAGCAGTTCTTC. Full variable domain (remainder filled in from reference TRBV5-1 and TRBJ2-1): KAGVTQTPRYLIKTRGQQVTLSCSPISGHRSVSWYQQTPGQGLQFLFEYFSETQRNKGNFPGRFSGRQFSNSRSEMNVSTLELGDSALYLCASSLGSGSNEQFFGPGTRLTVL.

V usage is TRBV5-1 and J usage is TRBJ2-7, with D unresolved. Germline V gene sequence: CDR1 SGHRS, CDR2 YFSETQ. V was cut by 4 bases and J by 2 bases, with 10 bases left in between. The CDR3 extends over 13 amino acids. CDR3 residues: CASSLQTTYEQYF. As DNA, the CDR3 is TGCGCCAGCAGCCTCCAGACAACCTACGAGCAGTACTTC.

This clone was seen a handful of times. This chain connects TRBV4-3 to TRBJ1-3; the match to TRBD1 covers 8 bases. The germline V gene has CDR1 LGHNA and CDR2 YSLEER. V shed 2 bases, J shed 1 base, and the junction held 4 bases outside the gene matches. The CDR3 has 16 residues. CDR3 amino acids: CASSQIQGASGNTIYF. CDR3 nucleotide sequence: TGCGCCAGCAGCCAAATTCAGGGGGCGTCTGGAAACACCATATATTTT.

The CDR3 region is CAWSSYSGELFF. The CDR3 DNA follows: TGTGCCTGGAGTTCCTACTCCGGGGAGCTGTTTTTT. The chain links TRBV30 to TRBJ2-2, with D unclear. Trimming stripped 2 bases from V and 6 bases from J, with 7 bases between. Germline V CDR1 and CDR2: GTSNPN, SVGIG (reference sequence). The CDR3 length is 12 residues. The full variable domain, with the rest looked up from reference TRBV30 and TRBJ2-2, is SQTIHQWPATLVQPVGSPLSLECTVEGTSNPNLYWYRQAAGRGLQLLFYSVGIGQISSEVPQNLSASRPQDRQFILSSKKLLLSDSGFYLCAWSSYSGELFFGEGSRLTVL.

There are a few counts of this clone. The V and J genes are TRBV28 and TRBJ2-1; 12 bases match TRBD2. V gave up 4 bases and J gave up 2 bases; unmatched junction bases: 3. From germline, CDR1 is MDHEN and CDR2 SYDVKM. This CDR3 has 16 residues. CDR3: CASSSSGGGPYNEQFF. CDR3 nucleotides: TGTGCCAGCAGTTCTAGCGGGGGGGGCCCCTACAATGAGCAGTTCTTC.

The sample holds one count of this clone. The chain has TRBV21-1 and TRBJ1-1. TRBV21-1 is a recognized pseudogene. This CDR3 comprises 13 residues. The CDR3 bases are TGTGCCAGCAGCAAACGCGGGTACGCTGAAGCTTTCTTT. Encoded protein: CASSKRGYAEAFF.

The J gene is TRBJ2-3, the V gene TRBV2, with D perhaps matching TRBD2 (6 bases). Germline lookup yields CDR1 SNHLY and CDR2 FYNNEI. CDR3 length: 13 residues. The V end was cut by 0 bases, the J end by 5 bases, with 6 bases between. Written as DNA, the CDR3 is TGTGCCAGCAGTGAAGCGCGGGGAGATACGCAGTATTTT. The encoded protein is CASSEARGDTQYF. Looking up the rest from reference TRBV2 and TRBJ2-3 gives the full variable domain: EPEVTQTPSHQVTQMGQEVILRCVPISNHLYFYWYRQILGQKVEFLVSFYNNEISEKSEIFDDQFSVERPDGSNFTLKIRSTKLEDSAMYFCASSEARGDTQYFGPGTRLTVL.

CDR3 loop: CASSLNPTGSYEQYF. For the CDR3, the DNA is TGTGCCAGCAGCCTAAACCCAACAGGCTCCTACGAGCAGTACTTC. The chain links TRBV7-2 to TRBJ2-7; a possible D gene is TRBD1 (5 bases). The CDR3 is made up of 15 amino acids. V lost 5 bases, J lost 0 bases, and 14 bases lay in between. CDR1 and CDR2 from the germline V gene are SGHTA and FQGNSA.

V and J are TRBV7-6 and TRBJ2-2; TRBD2 matches 7 bases. The CDR3 totals 16 residues. V shed 5 bases, J shed 1 base, and the junction held 7 bases outside the gene matches. Germline-derived CDR1 and CDR2 are SGHVS and FNYEAQ. The CDR3, as DNA: TGTGCCAGCAGCCTCATGCTAGCGGAGAACACCGGGGAGCTGTTTTTT. It specifies CASSLMLAENTGELFF.